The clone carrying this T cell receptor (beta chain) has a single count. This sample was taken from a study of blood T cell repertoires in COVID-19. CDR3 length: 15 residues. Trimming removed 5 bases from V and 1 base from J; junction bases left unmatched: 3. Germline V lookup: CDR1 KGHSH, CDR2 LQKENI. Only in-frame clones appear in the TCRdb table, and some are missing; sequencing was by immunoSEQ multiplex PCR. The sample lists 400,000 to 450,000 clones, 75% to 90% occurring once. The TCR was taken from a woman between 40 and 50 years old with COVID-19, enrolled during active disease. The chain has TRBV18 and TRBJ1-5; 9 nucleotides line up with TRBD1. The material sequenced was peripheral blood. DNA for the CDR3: TGTGCCAGCTCATCAGGGACAGGGAGCAATCAGCCCCAGCATTTT. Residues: CASSSGTGSNQPQHF. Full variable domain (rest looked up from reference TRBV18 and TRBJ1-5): NAGVMQNPRHLVRRRGQEARLRCSPMKGHSHVYWYRQLPEEGLKFMVYLQKENIIDESGMPKERFSAEFPKEGPSILRIQQVVRGDSAAYFCASSSGTGSNQPQHFGDGTRLSIL.